The 8 T cell receptor beta chains below all came from one sample that was sequenced in a study of a mutant IDH1 vaccine in newly diagnosed glioma (dated by TCRdb to the early 2020s). The sample's time point, from its label and the paper: baseline, week 1 (first vaccination visit). Read against the paper, the sample's treatment or condition label means: pre-vaccination baseline after standard-of-care therapy. The protocol used for the library was the immunoSEQ multiplex PCR assay. In TCRdb, the immuneACCESS table is reduced to in-frame sequences with V and J assigned. These tables do not hold every clone; where another copy was compared, an unresolved V gene accounts for under half, and the others remain unexplained. In all, the sample holds approximately 52,000 clones, and around 80% of those were seen once. The top ten hold roughly 1.9% of the sample. The sample here was PBMCs, taken from a glioma patient treated with radiotherapy, temozolomide or both. The origin of the receptors is a woman in her thirties or forties with glioma.

The genes are TRBV2 and TRBJ1-1; TRBD1 is a possible D gene (6 bases). CDR1 and CDR2 from the germline V gene are SNHLY and FYNNEI. The CDR3 is 14 residues long. Trimming pared 6 bases from V and 6 bases from J, leaving 17 bases between. The CDR3 bases are TGTGCCAGCAGCCTACAGGGCGCCCCTTCTGAAGCTTTCTTT. Encoded protein: CASSLQGAPSEAFF.

The CDR3 protein is CASSEVLVGGSETEAFF. In DNA, the CDR3 is TGTGCCAGCAGTGAGGTTTTAGTTGGGGGTTCAGAGACTGAAGCTTTCTTT. V and J are TRBV2 and TRBJ1-1; possible D gene TRBD1, 5 bases. The CDR3 contains 17 residues. With 3 bases removed from V and 5 bases from J, the gap between germline ends came to 22 bases. The germline V gene has CDR1 SNHLY and CDR2 FYNNEI.

The chain couples TRBV29-1 to TRBJ2-3; D is unresolved. V was clipped by 2 bases and J by 2 bases, with 14 bases between them. The CDR3 runs 15 residues. In germline, CDR1 is SQVTM, CDR2 ANQGSEA. CDR3 coding DNA: TGCAGCGTTGAATATCTTGGCACCACCACAGATACGCAGTATTTT. This encodes CSVEYLGTTTDTQYF.

This chain links TRBV7-2 with TRBJ2-1; tentative D call: TRBD1 (6 bases). Trimming shortened V by 2 bases and J by 0 bases, and 8 bases separated the two germline ends. The germline V gene has CDR1 SGHTA and CDR2 FQGNSA. This CDR3 region has 15 residues. The CDR3 region is CASSLTGSSYNEQFF. The CDR3 bases are TGTGCCAGCAGCTTAACAGGGAGCTCCTACAATGAGCAGTTCTTC.

The rearrangement uses TRBV7-8 and TRBJ2-4; perhaps TRBD2 as D (5 bases). CDR1 SGHVS and CDR2 FQNEAQ come from the germline V gene. This CDR3 is 12 amino acids long. V dropped 6 bases and J dropped 7 bases, with 10 bases sitting between them. The CDR3 loop reads CASRPRGNIQYF. For the CDR3, the DNA is TGTGCCAGCAGGCCAAGAGGGAACATTCAGTACTTC.

The genes are TRBV6-5 and TRBJ1-1, with 8 bases fitting TRBD1. CDR1 and CDR2 from the germline V gene are MNHEY and SVGAGI. The CDR3 is made up of 16 amino acids. V was pared by 4 bases and J by 8 bases, with 15 bases of the junction left unmatched. Written as DNA, the CDR3 is TGTGCCAGCAGTTTAGCGTTGACAGGGGTAACCGGCGAAGCTTTCTTT. Residues: CASSLALTGVTGEAFF.

The rearrangement joins TRBV10-2 to TRBJ2-7; 8 bases align to TRBD2. CDR3 length: 15 amino acids. From germline, CDR1 is WSHSY and CDR2 SAAADI. J gave up 6 bases and V 2 bases, and 9 bases lay outside the gene matches. Here the CDR3 DNA reads TGCGCCAGCAGTGAGCCCCCAGCGGGGGCGCGCGAGCAGTACTTC. Protein product: CASSEPPAGAREQYF.

This clone came up once. This sequence joins TRBV9 and TRBJ1-2; D possibly corresponds to TRBD1 (5 bases). Germline V gene lookup returns CDR1 SGDLS and CDR2 YYNGEE. The ends were cut back, 5 bases at V and 4 bases at J, with 15 bases in the middle. The CDR3 is 14 amino acids. In DNA, the CDR3 is TGTGCCAGCAGTTCAGGGACTGAAGCCTATGGCTACACCTTC. It is translated as CASSSGTEAYGYTF.